Listed here is a single T cell receptor (beta chain). The donors comprised healthy bone marrow donors. These data belong to a study of cytomegalovirus exposure and HLA in healthy donors. The overall study: One earlier analysis, a look at some 180 million T cells, found almost 120 million unique TCR beta sequences. Counted in an early data release were tens of millions of unique TCRs from HLA-typed donors.

The PCR was carried out with 60 Vbeta primers and 13 Jbeta primers. Libraries were prepared by immunoSEQ multiplex PCR; TCRdb keeps only in-frame clonotypes and omits some of them. The table records about 150,000 clones, 78% of them present only once. Trimming at V came to 6 bases and at J to 16 bases, leaving 12 bases not matched to a gene. Per the germline V gene, CDR1 is SNHLY and CDR2 is FYNNEI. The CDR3 is made up of 12 amino acids. This rearrangement joins TRBV2 to TRBJ1-5; 7 nucleotides agree with TRBD1. The source is a woman in her forties or fifties in good health and CMV-seropositive. The sample comprised PBMCs. In DNA form, the CDR3 reads TGTGCCAGCAGGACCACAGGGGAATGTAAACATTTT. It codes for CASRTTGECKHF.